The 22 T cell receptor beta chains reported below all come from one sample, sequenced in a study of blood T cell repertoires in COVID-19. Sequencing was performed with immunoSEQ multiplex PCR; in TCRdb, only in-frame clones are kept and a portion is missing. The sample lists about 200,000 clones, about 84% seen once, with about 6% in the top ten. The specimen sequenced was PBMCs or T cells enriched from blood (not recorded which). Source of these receptors: a man in his forties or fifties with acute COVID-19.

The genes are TRBV2 and TRBJ1-5; TRBD1 matches at 8 bases. The CDR3 runs 14 residues. Germline V gives CDR1 SNHLY, CDR2 FYNNEI. V lost 3 bases, J lost 9 bases, and 7 bases stayed unmatched. The CDR3 is CASSEQGALPPQHF. As DNA, the CDR3 is TGTGCCAGCAGTGAGCAGGGGGCGTTGCCGCCCCAGCATTTT.

In this sample, this clone turned up once. The rearrangement links TRBV27 to TRBJ2-3; D perhaps matches TRBD2 (5 bases). The germline V gene encodes CDR1 MNHEY and CDR2 SMNVEV (reference sequence). There are 16 residues in the CDR3. V was pared by 7 bases and J by 0 bases, with 17 bases between. Written as DNA, the CDR3 is TGTGCCAGCACCACAACCCAGCGGACCAGCACAGATACGCAGTATTTT. It codes for CASTTTQRTSTDTQYF.

The rearrangement joins TRBV27 to TRBJ2-1, with 14 positions matching TRBD2. CDR1 is MNHEY and CDR2 is SMNVEV in the germline V gene (reference sequence). Trimming removed 5 bases from V and 7 bases from J; junction bases left unmatched: 7. The CDR3 loop spans 16 amino acids. Here the CDR3 DNA reads TGTGCCAGCAGTCGGGGGGGGACTAGCGGGAGTAATGAGCAGTTCTTC. As protein: CASSRGGTSGSNEQFF.

This clone was seen only once. The chain recombines TRBV27 with TRBJ2-5; 12 bases align to TRBD2. The V gene end was trimmed by 5 bases and the J gene end by 5 bases; junction bases not matched to a gene: 15. CDR3 size: 18 residues. Germline values: CDR1 MNHEY, CDR2 SMNVEV (reference sequence). The CDR3 nucleotides read TGTGCCAGCAGTGCGACTAGCGGGAGTGGGTCTTTCTGGGAGACCCAGTACTTC. Its translation is CASSATSGSGSFWETQYF.

The chain uses TRBV19 and TRBJ2-7, with 7 bases lining up with TRBD1. The junction had 7 bases not matched to a gene; V was cut back by 0 bases and J by 5 bases. Germline V CDR1 and CDR2: LNHDA, SQIVND (reference sequence). There are 15 residues in the CDR3. CDR3 residues: CASSIEGTVGHEQYF. The CDR3 DNA reads as TGTGCCAGTAGTATAGAGGGGACAGTCGGCCACGAGCAGTACTTC.

The chain links TRBV11-2 to TRBJ2-1, with 12 bases fitting TRBD2. V shed 3 bases, J shed 10 bases, and the junction held 7 bases outside the gene matches. This CDR3 has 15 amino acids. Germline loops: CDR1 SGHAT, CDR2 FQNNGV. The CDR3 nucleotides are TGTGCCAGCAGCTTCCAACTAGCGGGAGGAAGCGAGCAGTTCTTC. Translated, it gives CASSFQLAGGSEQFF. The variable domain in full, with the rest retrieved from reference TRBV11-2 and TRBJ2-1, is EAGVAQSPRYKIIEKRQSVAFWCNPISGHATLYWYQQILGQGPKLLIQFQNNGVVDDSQLPKDRFSAERLKGVDSTLKIQPAKLEDSAVYLCASSFQLAGGSEQFFGPGTRLTVL.

The chain carries TRBV13 and TRBJ2-1; D call uncertain. There are 13 residues in the CDR3. V dropped 2 bases and J dropped 7 bases, with 9 bases sitting between them. Germline CDR1 reads PRHDT; CDR2 reads FYEKMQ (reference sequence). CDR3: CASSLKLLNEQFF. The CDR3 DNA reads TGTGCCAGCAGCTTAAAACTACTTAATGAGCAGTTCTTC. Full variable domain (rest looked up from reference TRBV13 and TRBJ2-1): AAGVIQSPRHLIKEKRETATLKCYPIPRHDTVYWYQQGPGQDPQFLISFYEKMQSDKGSIPDRFSAQQFSDYHSELNMSSLELGDSALYFCASSLKLLNEQFFGPGTRLTVL.

The genes are TRBV28 and TRBJ1-4, with a weak D call TRBD1 (5 bases). Trimming cost V 1 base and J 1 base, with 13 bases left between them. CDR1 and CDR2 (germline): MDHEN, SYDVKM. CDR3 length equals 17 residues. This chain's CDR3 is CASSLLQETGTNEKLFF. The CDR3 DNA reads TGTGCCAGCAGTTTATTACAGGAAACCGGAACTAATGAAAAACTGTTTTTT.

The chain employs TRBV27 and TRBJ1-2; 8 nucleotides match TRBD1. The CDR3 consists of 16 residues. Germline V gene lookup returns CDR1 MNHEY and CDR2 SMNVEV (reference sequence). Trimming removed 6 bases from V and 7 bases from J; junction bases left unmatched: 16. The CDR3 coding sequence is TGTGCCAGCAGGCAAACCACCGGGACAGGACTTCGTGGCTACACCTTC. Amino acids: CASRQTTGTGLRGYTF.

This chain uses TRBV28 with TRBJ1-5, with a tentative D call TRBD1 (6 bases). Deletions cut 4 bases from V and 4 bases from J, with 11 bases between. CDR3 length: 14 amino acids. CDR1 MDHEN and CDR2 SYDVKM come from the germline V gene. The DNA of the CDR3 is TGTGCCAGCAGTTCTCGGGGGGCAAATCAGCCCCAGCATTTT. Protein sequence: CASSSRGANQPQHF. Complete variable domain (other parts from reference TRBV28 and TRBJ1-5): DVKVTQSSRYLVKRTGEKVFLECVQDMDHENMFWYRQDPGLGLRLIYFSYDVKMKEKGDIPEGYSVSREKKERFSLILESASTNQTSMYLCASSSRGANQPQHFGDGTRLSIL.

J is TRBJ2-1 and V is TRBV11-2; the match to TRBD2 covers 7 bases. This CDR3 contains 17 residues. Germline V CDR1 and CDR2: SGHAT, FQNNGV. With 4 bases clipped from V and 5 bases from J, the junction kept 14 bases outside the gene matches. CDR3 residues: CASSSPTLAAFHNEQFF. The CDR3 DNA is TGTGCCAGCAGCTCGCCTACCCTAGCGGCATTTCACAATGAGCAGTTCTTC.

The chain combines TRBV12-3 or TRBV12-4 with TRBJ1-1; weak D call: TRBD1 (5 bases). The CDR3 covers 13 residues. Deletions cut 6 bases from V and 4 bases from J, with 12 bases between. CDR3 protein: CASSPQGATEAFF. The CDR3 nucleotides read TGTGCCAGCAGCCCCCAAGGGGCCACTGAAGCTTTCTTT.

This clone was recorded once. The chain couples TRBV28 to TRBJ1-2; D may be TRBD1 (5 bases). Germline lookup yields CDR1 MDHEN and CDR2 SYDVKM. This CDR3 contains 15 residues. Deletions cut 2 bases from V and 5 bases from J, with 15 bases between. The CDR3 loop reads CASSLGAPVWYGYTF. The CDR3 DNA is TGTGCCAGCAGTTTAGGGGCCCCAGTGTGGTATGGCTACACCTTC.

As for this clone: This sample includes further DNA sequences coding for the same CDR3. This rearrangement joins TRBV19 to TRBJ1-5; 8 bases fit TRBD1. CDR3 length: 13 residues. Germline loops: CDR1 LNHDA, CDR2 SQIVND (reference sequence). The J segment lost 4 bases and the V segment lost 5 bases, leaving 1 base of the junction unmatched. The DNA of the CDR3 is TGTGCCAGTAGTGGGACAGGTAATCAGCCCCAGCATTTT. Translated, it gives CASSGTGNQPQHF.

The chain has TRBV2 and TRBJ2-3; TRBD1 matches at 7 bases. The CDR3 length is 13 residues. Germline-derived CDR1 and CDR2 are SNHLY and FYNNEI. With 4 bases clipped from V and 6 bases from J, the junction kept 4 bases outside the gene matches. CDR3 nucleotides: TGTGCCAGCAGTGCAGAACAGGGGGATACGCAGTATTTT. This translates into CASSAEQGDTQYF.

The chain uses TRBV18 and TRBJ1-2; 7 bases are a match to TRBD1. The CDR3 contains 15 residues. V lost 4 bases and J lost 0; bases outside the gene matches: 5. Looked up from germline, CDR1 is KGHSH and CDR2 is LQKENI. Here the CDR3 reads CASSLDREANYGYTF. The CDR3, as DNA: TGTGCCAGCTCACTTGACAGGGAAGCTAACTATGGCTACACCTTC.

V gene TRBV7-6 combines with J gene TRBJ2-1, with TRBD2 matching over 7 bases. V gave up 3 bases and J gave up 5 bases; unmatched junction bases: 7. Germline CDR1 reads SGHVS; CDR2 reads FNYEAQ. This CDR3 is 15 amino acids long. The CDR3 DNA follows: TGTGCCAGCAGCTTGGGGCCTCTAGCGGACAATGAGCAGTTCTTC. Translation: CASSLGPLADNEQFF.

This clone was seen only once. The rearrangement links TRBV15 to TRBJ1-6; D may be TRBD1 (6 bases). Germline V gives CDR1 LNHNV, CDR2 YYDKDF (reference sequence). Trimming removed 0 bases at V and 6 bases at J, with 12 bases between. The CDR3 loop spans 16 amino acids. CDR3 region: CATSRDRQGTNSPLHF. CDR3 bases: TGTGCCACCAGCAGAGATCGTCAGGGGACTAATTCACCCCTCCACTTT.

The chain employs TRBV4-1 and TRBJ2-1; no definite D call. The CDR3 length is 12 residues. Germline V gene sequence: CDR1 MGHRA, CDR2 YSYEKL. Trimming took off 5 bases at V and 12 bases at J, with 14 bases between the two ends. CDR3 DNA sequence: TGCGCCAGCAGCAGCCCCAATGTTTGGCAGTTCTTC. The encoded protein is CASSSPNVWQFF.

This sequence joins TRBV28 and TRBJ1-4; 8 bases align to TRBD1. Germline values: CDR1 MDHEN, CDR2 SYDVKM. This CDR3 is 14 amino acids long. The trim removed 5 bases at V and 7 bases at J, leaving 6 bases unmatched. The chain's CDR3 is CASSLGQGSEKLFF. In DNA form, the CDR3 reads TGTGCCAGCAGTCTTGGACAGGGTTCTGAAAAACTGTTTTTT.

J is TRBJ1-2 and V is TRBV6-6; D is ambiguous. V shed 6 bases and J shed 4 bases, with 9 bases lying between them. Germline V gives CDR1 MNHNY, CDR2 SVGAGI (reference sequence). There are 12 residues in the CDR3. The CDR3 loop reads CASSPELYGYTF. In nucleotides, the CDR3 is TGTGCCAGCAGCCCCGAGCTCTATGGCTACACCTTC.

The chain employs TRBV6-7 and TRBJ1-4, with 11 nucleotides matching TRBD1. TRBV6-7 is labeled an ORF, and its function is uncertain. The CDR3 runs 15 residues. Germline trimming cut 4 bases from V and 9 bases from J; bases unmatched to any gene: 7. DNA of the CDR3: TGTGCCAGCAGTTCCTCCGGGACAGGGGGTAAAAAACTGTTTTTT. Amino acid sequence: CASSSSGTGGKKLFF.